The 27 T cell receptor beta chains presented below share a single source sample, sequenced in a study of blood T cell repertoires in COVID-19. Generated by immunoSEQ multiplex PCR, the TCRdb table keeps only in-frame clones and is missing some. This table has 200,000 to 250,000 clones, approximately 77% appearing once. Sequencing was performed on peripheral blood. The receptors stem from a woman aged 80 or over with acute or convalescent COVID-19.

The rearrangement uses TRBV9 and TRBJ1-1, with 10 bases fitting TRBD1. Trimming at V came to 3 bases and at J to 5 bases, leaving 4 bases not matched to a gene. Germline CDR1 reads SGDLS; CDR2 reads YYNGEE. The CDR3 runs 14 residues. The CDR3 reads CASSGQGAWTEAFF. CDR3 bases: TGTGCCAGCAGCGGACAGGGGGCTTGGACTGAAGCTTTCTTT.

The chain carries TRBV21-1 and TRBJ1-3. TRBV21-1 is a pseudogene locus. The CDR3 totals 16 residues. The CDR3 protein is CASSKSSIISGNTIYF. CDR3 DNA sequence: TGTGCCAGCAGCAAATCGAGCATCATATCTGGAAACACCATATATTTT.

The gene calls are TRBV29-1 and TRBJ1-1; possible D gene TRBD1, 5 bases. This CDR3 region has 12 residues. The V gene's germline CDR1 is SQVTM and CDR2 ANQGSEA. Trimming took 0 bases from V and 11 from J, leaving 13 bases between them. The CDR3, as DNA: TGCAGCGTTGAAGATTCGGGGGTTCGGGCTTTCTTT. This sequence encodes CSVEDSGVRAFF.

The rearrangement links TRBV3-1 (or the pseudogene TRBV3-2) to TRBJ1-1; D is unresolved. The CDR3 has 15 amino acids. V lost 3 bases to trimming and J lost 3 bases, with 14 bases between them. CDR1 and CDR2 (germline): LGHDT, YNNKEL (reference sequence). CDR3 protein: CASSHGISPDTEAFF. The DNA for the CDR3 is TGTGCCAGCAGCCACGGGATTTCTCCTGACACTGAAGCTTTCTTT.

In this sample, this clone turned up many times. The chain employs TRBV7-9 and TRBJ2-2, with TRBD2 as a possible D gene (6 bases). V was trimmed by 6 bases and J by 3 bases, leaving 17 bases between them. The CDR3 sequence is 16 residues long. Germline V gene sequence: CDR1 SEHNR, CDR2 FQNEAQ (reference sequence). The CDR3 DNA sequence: TGTGCCAGCAGGTGGGACTGGGCCCGGGACACCGGGGAGCTGTTTTTT. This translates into CASRWDWARDTGELFF.

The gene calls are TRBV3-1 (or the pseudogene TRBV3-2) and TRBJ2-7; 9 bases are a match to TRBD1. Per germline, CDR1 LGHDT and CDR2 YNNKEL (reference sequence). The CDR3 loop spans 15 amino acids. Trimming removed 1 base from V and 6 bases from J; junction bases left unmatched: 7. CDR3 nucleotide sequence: TGTGCCAGCAGCCAAGCTCCCGGACAGGGGTCCGAGCAGTACTTC. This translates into CASSQAPGQGSEQYF.

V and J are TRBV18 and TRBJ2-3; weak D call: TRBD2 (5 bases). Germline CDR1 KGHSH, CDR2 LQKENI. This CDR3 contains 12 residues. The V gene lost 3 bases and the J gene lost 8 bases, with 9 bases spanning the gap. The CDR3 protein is CASSPDGVTQYF. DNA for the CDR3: TGTGCCAGCTCACCGGACGGGGTTACGCAGTATTTT.

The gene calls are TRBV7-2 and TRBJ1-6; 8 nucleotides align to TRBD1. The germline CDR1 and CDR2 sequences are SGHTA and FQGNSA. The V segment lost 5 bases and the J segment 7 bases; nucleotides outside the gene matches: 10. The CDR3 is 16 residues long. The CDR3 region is CASSRGQGVQNSPLHF. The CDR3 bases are TGTGCCAGCAGCCGTGGACAGGGAGTGCAGAATTCACCCCTCCACTTT.

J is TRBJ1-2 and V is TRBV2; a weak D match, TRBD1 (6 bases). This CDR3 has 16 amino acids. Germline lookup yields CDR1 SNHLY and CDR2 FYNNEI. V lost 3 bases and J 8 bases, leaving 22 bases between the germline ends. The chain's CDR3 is CASSDQAVGQRMGYTF. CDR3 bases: TGTGCCAGCAGTGACCAAGCGGTCGGACAGAGAATGGGCTACACCTTC.

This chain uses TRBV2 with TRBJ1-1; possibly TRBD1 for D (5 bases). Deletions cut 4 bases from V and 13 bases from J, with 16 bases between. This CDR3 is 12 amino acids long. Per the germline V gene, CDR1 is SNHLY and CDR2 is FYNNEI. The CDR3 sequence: CASSGGQVEGFF. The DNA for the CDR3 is TGTGCCAGCAGTGGGGGCCAAGTGGAGGGTTTCTTT. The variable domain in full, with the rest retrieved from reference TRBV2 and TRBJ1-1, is EPEVTQTPSHQVTQMGQEVILRCVPISNHLYFYWYRQILGQKVEFLVSFYNNEISEKSEIFDDQFSVERPDGSNFTLKIRSTKLEDSAMYFCASSGGQVEGFFGQGTRLTVV.

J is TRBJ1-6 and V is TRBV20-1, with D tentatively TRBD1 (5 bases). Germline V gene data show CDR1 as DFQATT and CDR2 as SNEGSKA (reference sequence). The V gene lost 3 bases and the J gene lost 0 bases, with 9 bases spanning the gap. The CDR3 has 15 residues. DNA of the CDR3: TGCAGTGCTAGTCAGGGAATCTCCTATAATTCACCCCTCCACTTT. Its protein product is CSASQGISYNSPLHF.

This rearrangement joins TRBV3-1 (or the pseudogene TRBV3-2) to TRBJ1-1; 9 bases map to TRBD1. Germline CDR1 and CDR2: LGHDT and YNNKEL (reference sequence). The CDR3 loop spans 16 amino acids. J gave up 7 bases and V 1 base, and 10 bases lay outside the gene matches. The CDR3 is CASSQAWGQGLNEAFF. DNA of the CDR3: TGTGCCAGCAGCCAAGCCTGGGGACAGGGTCTTAATGAAGCTTTCTTT.

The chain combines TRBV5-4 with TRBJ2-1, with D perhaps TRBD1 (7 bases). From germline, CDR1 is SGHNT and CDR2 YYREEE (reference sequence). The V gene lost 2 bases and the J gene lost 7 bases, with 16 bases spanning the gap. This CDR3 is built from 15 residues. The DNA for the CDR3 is TGTGCCAGCAGCTTCCCAGGGGGGAGTTCGAATGAGCAGTTCTTC. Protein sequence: CASSFPGGSSNEQFF. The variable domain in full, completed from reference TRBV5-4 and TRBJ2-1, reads ETGVTQSPTHLIKTRGQQVTLRCSSQSGHNTVSWYQQALGQGPQFIFQYYREEENGRGNFPPRFSGLQFPNYSSELNVNALELDDSALYLCASSFPGGSSNEQFFGPGTRLTVL.

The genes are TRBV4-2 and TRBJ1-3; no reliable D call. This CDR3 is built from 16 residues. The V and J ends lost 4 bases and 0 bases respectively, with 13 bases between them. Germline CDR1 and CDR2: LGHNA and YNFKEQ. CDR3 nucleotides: TGTGCCAGCAGCCCGCAAAACGCGGGCTCTGGAAACACCATATATTTT. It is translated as CASSPQNAGSGNTIYF.

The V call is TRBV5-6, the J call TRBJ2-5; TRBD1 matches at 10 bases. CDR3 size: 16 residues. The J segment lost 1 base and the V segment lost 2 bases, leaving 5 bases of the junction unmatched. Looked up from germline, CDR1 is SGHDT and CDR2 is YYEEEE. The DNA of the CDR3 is TGTGCCAGCAGCTTCGGGACAGGGGTCCTCCAAGAGACCCAGTACTTC. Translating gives CASSFGTGVLQETQYF.

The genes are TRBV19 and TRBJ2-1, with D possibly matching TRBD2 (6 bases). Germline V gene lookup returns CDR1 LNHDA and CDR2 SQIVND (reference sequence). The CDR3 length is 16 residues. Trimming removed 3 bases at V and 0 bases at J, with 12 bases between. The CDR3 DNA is TGTGCCAGTAGTATCGGACGGGGGAGCTCCTACAATGAGCAGTTCTTC. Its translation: CASSIGRGSSYNEQFF.

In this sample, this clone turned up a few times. CDR3 in amino acids: CASSTQDRGNQPQHF. The CDR3 nucleotides read TGTGCCAGCAGTACCCAGGACAGGGGGAATCAGCCCCAGCATTTT. V gene TRBV6-5 combines with J gene TRBJ1-5, with 10 bases identical to TRBD1. In germline, CDR1 is MNHEY, CDR2 SVGAGI. Trimming at V came to 5 bases and at J to 4 bases, leaving 5 bases not matched to a gene. CDR3 length: 15 amino acids.

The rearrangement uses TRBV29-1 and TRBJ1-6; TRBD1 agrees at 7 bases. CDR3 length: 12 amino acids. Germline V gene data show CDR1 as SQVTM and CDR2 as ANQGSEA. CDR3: CSVRTGDSPLHF. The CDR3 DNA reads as TGCAGTGTCAGGACAGGAGATTCACCCCTCCACTTT. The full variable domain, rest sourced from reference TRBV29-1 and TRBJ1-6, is SAVISQKPSRDICQRGTSLTIQCQVDSQVTMMFWYRQQPGQSLTLIATANQGSEATYESGFVIDKFPISRPNLTFSTLTVSNMSPEDSSIYLCSVRTGDSPLHFGNGTRLTVT.

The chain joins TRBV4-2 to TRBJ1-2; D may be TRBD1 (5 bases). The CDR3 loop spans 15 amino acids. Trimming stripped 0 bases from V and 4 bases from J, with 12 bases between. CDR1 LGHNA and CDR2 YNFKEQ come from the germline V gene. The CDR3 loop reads CASSQEVREPYGYTF. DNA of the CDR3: TGTGCCAGCAGCCAAGAGGTCAGGGAACCCTATGGCTACACCTTC.

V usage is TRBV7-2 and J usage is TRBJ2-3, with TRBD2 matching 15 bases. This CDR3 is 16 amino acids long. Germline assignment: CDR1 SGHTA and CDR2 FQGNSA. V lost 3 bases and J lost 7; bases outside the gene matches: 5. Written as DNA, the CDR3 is TGTGCCAGCAGCTTTGGACTAGCGGGGGGGCCGTATACGCAGTATTTT. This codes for CASSFGLAGGPYTQYF.

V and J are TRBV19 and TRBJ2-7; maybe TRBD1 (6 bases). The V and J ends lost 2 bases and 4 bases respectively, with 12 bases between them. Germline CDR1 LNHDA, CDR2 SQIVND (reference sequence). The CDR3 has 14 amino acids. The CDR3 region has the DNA TGTGCCAGTAGTATAAGCAGGGGCCCTTACGAGCAGTACTTC. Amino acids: CASSISRGPYEQYF.

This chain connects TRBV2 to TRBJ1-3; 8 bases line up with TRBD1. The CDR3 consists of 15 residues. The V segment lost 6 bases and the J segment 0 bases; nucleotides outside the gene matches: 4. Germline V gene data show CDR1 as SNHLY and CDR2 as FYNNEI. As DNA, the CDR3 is TGTGCCAGCAGAGCTACAGGGGGCTCTGGAAACACCATATATTTT. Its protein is CASRATGGSGNTIYF.

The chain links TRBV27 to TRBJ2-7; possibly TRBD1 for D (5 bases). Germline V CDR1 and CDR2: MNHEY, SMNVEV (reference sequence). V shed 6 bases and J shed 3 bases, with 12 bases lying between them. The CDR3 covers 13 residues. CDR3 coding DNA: TGTGCCAGCAGAAAGGACATTCTCTACGAGCAGTACTTC. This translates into CASRKDILYEQYF.

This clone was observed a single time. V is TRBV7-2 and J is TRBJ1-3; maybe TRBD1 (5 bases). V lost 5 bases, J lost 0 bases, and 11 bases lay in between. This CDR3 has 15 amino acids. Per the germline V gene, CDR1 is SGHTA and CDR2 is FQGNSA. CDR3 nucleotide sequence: TGTGCCAGCAGCACCCCTAGGGGCTCTGGAAACACCATATATTTT. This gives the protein CASSTPRGSGNTIYF. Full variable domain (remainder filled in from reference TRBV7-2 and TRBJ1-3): GAGVSQSPSNKVTEKGKDVELRCDPISGHTALYWYRQSLGQGLEFLIYFQGNSAPDKSGLPSDRFSAERTGGSVSTLTIQRTQQEDSAVYLCASSTPRGSGNTIYFGEGSWLTVV.

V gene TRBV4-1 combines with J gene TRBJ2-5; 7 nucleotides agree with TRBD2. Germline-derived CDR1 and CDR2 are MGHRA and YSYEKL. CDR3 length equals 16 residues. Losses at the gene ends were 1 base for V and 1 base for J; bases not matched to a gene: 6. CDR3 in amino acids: CASSQAPGGIQETQYF. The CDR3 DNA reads TGCGCCAGCAGCCAAGCCCCGGGGGGAATCCAAGAGACCCAGTACTTC.

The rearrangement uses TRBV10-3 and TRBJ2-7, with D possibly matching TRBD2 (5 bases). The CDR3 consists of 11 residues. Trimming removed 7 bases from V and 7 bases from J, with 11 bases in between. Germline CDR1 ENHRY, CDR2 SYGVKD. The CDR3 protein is CAITAGEEQYF. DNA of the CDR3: TGTGCCATCACCGCTGGGGAGGAGCAGTACTTC.

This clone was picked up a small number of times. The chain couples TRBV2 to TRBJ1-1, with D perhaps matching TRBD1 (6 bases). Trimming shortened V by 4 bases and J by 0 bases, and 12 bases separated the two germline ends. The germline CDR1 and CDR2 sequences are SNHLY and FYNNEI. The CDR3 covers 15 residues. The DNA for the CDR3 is TGTGCCAGCAGTGCAGGACAGACTATGAACACTGAAGCTTTCTTT. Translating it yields CASSAGQTMNTEAFF.